This T cell receptor (beta chain) was documented in a study of metastatic and nonmetastatic thyroid tumors. Background on the study: Comparison of repertoires was carried out across blood and tumor or nodule tissue from malignant and benign thyroid patients. Regarding the study as a whole: For both blood and tumor, malignant thyroid tumors reportedly showed significantly higher TCR beta diversity than benign nodules did.

In the original analysis: In papillary thyroid cancer, a distant-metastasis classifier was built using CDR3 differences across clinicopathological groups. TCRdb re-called the PCR reads with MiXCR. The V and J calls shown here were made by TCRdb, not taken from the authors' results. The sample yields about 7,300 clones, around 20% seen once. About this clone: Its antigen is currently unknown.

Patients were all untreated before their thyroid surgery. With 5 bases clipped from V and 2 bases from J, the junction kept 10 bases outside the gene matches. CDR3 length equals 17 residues. CDR1 SGHAT and CDR2 FQDESV come from the germline V gene (reference sequence). The chain carries TRBV11-1 and TRBJ2-3; TRBD1 matches at 10 bases. The source material was adjacent normal tissue. This TCR was sampled from a female donor with papillary thyroid cancer or a benign thyroid nodule (not recorded which). Some clones in this sample may be carry-over from other donors' samples. CDR3 region: CASSLGQGVTHTDTQYF. The DNA for the CDR3 is TGTGCCAGCAGCCTCGGACAGGGGGTGACACACACAGATACGCAGTATTTT.